One and the same sample provided the 9 T cell receptor beta chains below, sequenced in a study of cytomegalovirus exposure and HLA in healthy donors. The PCR had 60 Vbeta and 13 Jbeta primers. Libraries were prepared by immunoSEQ multiplex PCR; TCRdb keeps only in-frame clonotypes and omits some of them. This sample carries fewer than 45,000 clones, roughly 80% of them seen once, and the ten largest clones take 5% to 6.5%. Sequencing was performed on PBMCs. The receptors originated from a male donor in good health and CMV-seronegative.

The V call is TRBV6-5, the J call TRBJ1-2; TRBD1 matches at 7 bases. The J segment lost 5 bases and the V segment lost 2 bases, leaving 5 bases of the junction unmatched. The CDR3 consists of 14 residues. Germline CDR1 is MNHEY and CDR2 is SVGAGI. The CDR3: CASSYRRGLYGYTF. The CDR3 bases are TGTGCCAGCAGTTACCGTAGGGGGCTGTATGGCTACACCTTC.

The rearrangement links TRBV10-3 to TRBJ2-5; TRBD1 aligns across 7 bases. CDR1 and CDR2 from the germline V gene are ENHRY and SYGVKD. After removal of 4 bases from V and 2 bases from J, the junction contained 4 bases not matched to a gene. This CDR3 comprises 14 residues. CDR3 sequence (DNA): TGTGCCATCAGTGCAAGGGACAGTCAAGAGACCCAGTACTTC. Protein: CAISARDSQETQYF.

The chain links TRBV19 to TRBJ1-1; 7 nucleotides line up with TRBD1. The CDR3 is 15 amino acids. The germline V gene encodes CDR1 LNHDA and CDR2 SQIVND (reference sequence). The V and J ends lost 3 bases and 5 bases, in that order; junction bases with no gene match: 9. CDR3 sequence (DNA): TGTGCCAGTAGTATTAGAGGTAGGGGGCAAACTGAAGCTTTCTTT. Translation: CASSIRGRGQTEAFF. Filled out from reference TRBV19 and TRBJ1-1, the complete variable domain reads DGGITQSPKYLFRKEGQNVTLSCEQNLNHDAMYWYRQDPGQGLRLIYYSQIVNDFQKGDIAEGYSVSREKKESFPLTVTSAQKNPTAFYLCASSIRGRGQTEAFFGQGTRLTVV.

J is TRBJ2-2 and V is TRBV7-2; TRBD2 matches at 12 bases. Trimming removed 5 bases from V and 5 bases from J; junction bases left unmatched: 12. Germline V CDR1 and CDR2: SGHTA, FQGNSA. CDR3 size: 18 residues. The CDR3 here is CASSRKTSGSLGTGELFF. CDR3 DNA: TGTGCCAGCAGCCGGAAGACTAGCGGGAGTCTAGGTACCGGGGAGCTGTTTTTT.

This chain connects TRBV9 to TRBJ1-2, with TRBD1 as a possible D gene (5 bases). Trimming removed 4 bases from V and 7 bases from J, with 11 bases in between. Germline CDR1 and CDR2: SGDLS and YYNGEE. The CDR3 contains 12 residues. Here the CDR3 DNA reads TGTGCCAGCAGCTCCCAGGGACTTGGCTACACCTTC. It yields the protein CASSSQGLGYTF.

This rearrangement joins TRBV2 to TRBJ2-7; 7 nucleotides line up with TRBD1. The germline gives CDR1 SNHLY, CDR2 FYNNEI. The CDR3 contains 15 residues. V was pared by 3 bases and J by 2 bases, with 7 bases of the junction left unmatched. This CDR3 is CASSEETGFTYEQYF. The CDR3 region has the DNA TGTGCCAGCAGTGAGGAGACAGGGTTTACCTACGAGCAGTACTTC.

This clone occurred once. This chain joins TRBV4-3 and TRBJ2-7; a weak D match, TRBD1 (5 bases). V gave up 1 base and J gave up 2 bases, with 9 bases separating them. Germline V gives CDR1 LGHNA, CDR2 YSLEER. This CDR3 is 14 amino acids long. The CDR3: CASSQVRGPYEQYF. CDR3 in DNA: TGCGCCAGCAGCCAAGTTAGGGGCCCCTACGAGCAGTACTTC.

The V and J genes are TRBV28 and TRBJ1-2; unclear D gene. CDR1 and CDR2 from the germline V gene are MDHEN and SYDVKM. Deletions cut 4 bases from V and 5 bases from J, with 8 bases between. The CDR3 contains 12 residues. CDR3 region: CASSSTQYGYTF. The CDR3 nucleotides are TGTGCCAGCAGTTCAACCCAGTATGGCTACACCTTC.

The rearrangement uses TRBV9 and TRBJ1-2; weak D call: TRBD1 (5 bases). Germline CDR1 SGDLS, CDR2 YYNGEE. The CDR3 has 16 amino acids. The ends were cut back, 1 base at V and 3 bases at J, with 16 bases in the middle. The CDR3 spells CASSVNPQDTYYGYTF. In nucleotides, the CDR3 is TGTGCCAGCAGCGTAAACCCCCAGGACACCTACTATGGCTACACCTTC.